A single sample is the source of the 13 T cell receptor beta chains below, sequenced in a study of regulatory T cells in long-lasting Graves disease. Time point given: persistent/refractory GD, antithyroid drugs over 5 years with positive TRAb. PBMC RNA served as the TCR library source. Arm-PCR of CDR3 regions and iRepertoire HTBI primers were used to build TCR beta libraries. TCRdb reprocessed the multiplex PCR reads with MiXCR, giving one entry per CDR3 protein. The sample contains 650,000 to 850,000 distinct CDR3 sequences, approximately 31% of which appear only once. The starting material was peripheral blood mononuclear cells (PBMCs), obtained when the disease was refractory, from a patient treated with antithyroid drugs. All receptors derive from a female donor with Graves disease.

The chain uses TRBV7-9 and TRBJ2-2, with 9 nucleotides matching TRBD2. The CDR3 has 14 residues. V lost 4 bases to trimming and J lost 5 bases; unmatched junction nucleotides: 2. Germline V lookup: CDR1 SEHNR, CDR2 FQNEAQ (reference sequence). The CDR3 region is CASSSTSGTGELFF. The CDR3 DNA reads as TGTGCCAGCAGCTCGACTAGCGGAACCGGGGAGCTGTTTTTT. Full variable domain (rest looked up from reference TRBV7-9 and TRBJ2-2): DTGVSQNPRHKITKRGQNVTFRCDPISEHNRLYWYRQTLGQGPEFLTYFQNEAQLEKSRLLSDRFSAERPKGSFSTLEIQRTEQGDSAMYLCASSSTSGTGELFFGEGSRLTVL.

This clonotype came up a few times. J is TRBJ1-1 and V is TRBV18, with 7 bases lining up with TRBD1. The germline V gene has CDR1 KGHSH and CDR2 LQKENI. With V trimmed by 5 bases and J by 5 bases, 11 bases remained unmatched. This CDR3 has 15 residues. CDR3: CASSNNRGSGTEAFF. The CDR3 DNA reads as TGTGCCAGCTCAAACAACAGGGGTAGTGGGACTGAAGCTTTCTTT. The full variable domain, rest sourced from reference TRBV18 and TRBJ1-1, is NAGVMQNPRHLVRRRGQEARLRCSPMKGHSHVYWYRQLPEEGLKFMVYLQKENIIDESGMPKERFSAEFPKEGPSILRIQQVVRGDSAAYFCASSNNRGSGTEAFFGQGTRLTVV.

This clonotype was counted a few times. The V call is TRBV27, the J call TRBJ2-7; 12 bases agree with TRBD1. The V and J ends lost 2 bases and 5 bases, in that order; junction bases with no gene match: 4. The CDR3 length is 15 residues. Looked up from germline, CDR1 is MNHEY and CDR2 is SMNVEV (reference sequence). This CDR3 reads CASSLVGTGGNEQYF. In DNA form, the CDR3 reads TGTGCCAGCAGTTTAGTGGGGACAGGGGGCAACGAGCAGTACTTC.

The rearrangement links TRBV27 to TRBJ2-7; 8 bases fit TRBD2. The trim removed 3 bases at V and 2 bases at J, leaving 9 bases unmatched. The germline V gene encodes CDR1 MNHEY and CDR2 SMNVEV (reference sequence). CDR3 length: 16 residues. CDR3 protein: CASSFLTSGKTYEQYF. CDR3 nucleotide sequence: TGTGCCAGCAGTTTTTTAACTAGCGGCAAAACCTACGAGCAGTACTTC.

This clonotype was counted many times. The rearrangement links TRBV12-3 or TRBV12-4 to TRBJ1-2; 12 bases agree with TRBD1. With V trimmed by 6 bases and J by 8 bases, 10 bases remained unmatched. The CDR3 is 15 amino acids. The chain's CDR3 is CASRGTGGLVQGYTF. The CDR3 nucleotides read TGTGCCAGCAGGGGGACAGGGGGCCTTGTGCAGGGCTACACCTTC.

The rearrangement uses TRBV13 and TRBJ2-7; 9 bases align to TRBD2. Losses at the gene ends were 3 bases for V and 0 bases for J; bases not matched to a gene: 3. The CDR3 is 15 amino acids. CDR1 is PRHDT and CDR2 is FYEKMQ in the germline V gene (reference sequence). The CDR3 is CASSFPTSGSYEQYF. The DNA for the CDR3 is TGTGCCAGCAGCTTCCCGACTAGCGGCTCCTACGAGCAGTACTTC.

This chain uses TRBV7-6 with TRBJ2-7; 10 bases are shared with TRBD2. This CDR3 comprises 17 residues. The germline gives CDR1 SGHVS, CDR2 FNYEAQ. Unmatched junction bases numbered 9, after V lost 0 bases and J lost 4 bases. This chain's CDR3 is CASSLAGASGSIYEQYF. The CDR3 DNA reads as TGTGCCAGCAGCTTAGCGGGGGCTAGCGGGAGTATATACGAGCAGTACTTC.

This clonotype was seen more than once but under ten times. This chain joins TRBV28 and TRBJ1-5; D gene ambiguous. CDR1 and CDR2 (germline): MDHEN, SYDVKM. This CDR3 comprises 15 residues. The V and J ends lost 5 bases and 2 bases respectively, with 13 bases between them. The CDR3 DNA is TGTGCCAGCAGTACCCCAGTGAATGGCAATCAGCCCCAGCATTTT. It codes for CASSTPVNGNQPQHF.

This clonotype was seen many times. The gene calls are TRBV6-1 and TRBJ2-5; 8 bases are a match to TRBD2. The CDR3 loop spans 14 amino acids. Germline lookup yields CDR1 MNHNS and CDR2 SASEGT. The V segment lost 6 bases and the J segment 5 bases; nucleotides outside the gene matches: 8. The CDR3 DNA follows: TGTGCCAGCAGGGAACTAGCGGATGGGGAGACCCAGTACTTC. As protein: CASRELADGETQYF.

This clonotype has only a few counts. The chain employs TRBV30 and TRBJ1-4; D perhaps matches TRBD1 (5 bases). The germline V gene has CDR1 GTSNPN and CDR2 SVGIG (reference sequence). The CDR3 totals 16 residues. V was clipped by 0 bases and J by 7 bases, with 18 bases between them. The CDR3 sequence is CAWSVLGRVGGEKLFF. CDR3 coding DNA: TGTGCCTGGAGTGTCCTCGGAAGGGTTGGGGGTGAAAAACTGTTTTTT.

This clonotype was found many times. The chain couples TRBV20-1 to TRBJ2-7, with TRBD1 matching over 9 bases. The CDR3 runs 13 residues. Germline values: CDR1 DFQATT, CDR2 SNEGSKA (reference sequence). The trim removed 3 bases at V and 2 bases at J, leaving 2 bases unmatched. CDR3 in amino acids: CSARGQGTYEQYF. DNA of the CDR3: TGCAGTGCTAGGGGACAGGGTACCTACGAGCAGTACTTC.

The chain joins TRBV6-1 to TRBJ1-5; 8 positions agree with TRBD1. The CDR3 is 16 amino acids. Germline V lookup: CDR1 MNHNS, CDR2 SASEGT. Unmatched junction bases numbered 5, after V lost 2 bases and J lost 2 bases. The CDR3 here is CASSERQGAGNQPQHF. CDR3 nucleotides: TGTGCCAGCAGTGAACGTCAGGGGGCCGGCAATCAGCCCCAGCATTTT.

V is TRBV28 and J is TRBJ1-5, with 9 bases fitting TRBD1. Germline loops: CDR1 MDHEN, CDR2 SYDVKM. V trimming: 6 bases; J trimming: 6 bases; junction bases outside the gene matches: 12. This CDR3 has 16 residues. CDR3 nucleotide sequence: TGTGCCAGCAGCCCTGAACAGGGGGCGGGAAGTCAGCCCCAGCATTTT. Amino acids: CASSPEQGAGSQPQHF.